Listed below are T cell receptor beta chains from one sample, sequenced in a study of blood T cells in healthy people across ages. TCRdb itself ran the 5' RACE reads through MiXCR, one entry per CDR3 protein. The table has 790,000 or so distinct CDR3 sequences, about half seen once. The sample was blood. The receptor source for this set is a man aged 80 or over in good health. Each CDR3 is given with its conserved first and last residue. Fields, in order: D gene, J gene, V gene, clone size, CDR3 protein, CDR3 DNA. The D gene is left open where the match is weak. Only some rows state a clone size, as once, few, many or a class for expanded clones.

TRBD1 TRBJ1-1 TRBV12-3/TRBV12-4 few CASIQTGRGTEAFF TGTGCCAGCATCCAAACGGGCAGGGGGACTGAAGCTTTCTTT
TRBD1 TRBJ1-1 TRBV6-2/TRBV6-3 - CASSVGQESNTEAFF TGTGCCAGCAGTGTGGGACAGGAGTCGAACACTGAAGCTTTCTTT
- TRBJ1-1 TRBV4-2 - CASSVGGLITEAFF TGTGCCAGCAGCGTCGGGGGCTTGATCACTGAAGCTTTCTTT
TRBD2 TRBJ2-1 TRBV6-1 - CASAAWSGGPDNGQFF TGTGCCAGCGCCGCATGGTCGGGAGGGCCAGACAATGGGCAGTTCTTC
- TRBJ1-5 TRBV20-1 - CSARRFSGQPQHF TGCAGTGCTAGAAGGTTCTCGGGGCAGCCCCAGCATTTT
- TRBJ2-1 TRBV11-2 - CASTRGLQSSYNEQFF TGTGCCAGCACCCGGGGCTTACAAAGCTCCTACAATGAGCAGTTCTTC
- TRBJ1-5 TRBV6-5 - CASSSFGQSSQPQHF TGTGCCAGCAGTTCCTTTGGACAGAGTAGTCAGCCCCAGCATTTT
- TRBJ2-5 TRBV2 - CASSDSGKETQYF TGTGCCAGCAGTGATTCAGGAAAAGAGACCCAGTACTTC
TRBD2 TRBJ2-1 TRBV10-2 - CASSATGTSGINEQFF TGCGCCAGCAGCGCGACCGGGACTAGCGGGATAAATGAGCAGTTCTTC
- TRBJ2-5 TRBV20-1 - CSARSGGGETQYF TGCAGTGCTAGATCTGGGGGTGGGGAGACCCAGTACTTC
- TRBJ2-3 TRBV29-1 - CSVESEVAGTDTQYF TGCAGCGTTGAATCCGAGGTGGCCGGCACAGATACGCAGTATTTT
TRBD2 TRBJ2-1 TRBV24-1 few CATSGTSGSNEQFF TGTGCCACCAGTGGGACTAGCGGGAGTAATGAGCAGTTCTTC
TRBD1 TRBJ1-2 TRBV20-1 - CSAQGGVNYGYTF TGCAGTGCTCAGGGGGGGGTTAACTATGGCTACACCTTC
- TRBJ1-1 TRBV4-2 few CASSQDAGPNTEAFF TGTGCCAGCAGCCAAGATGCAGGGCCGAACACTGAAGCTTTCTTT
- TRBJ1-3 TRBV3-1 - CASSQAASGRNTIYF TGTGCCAGCAGCCAAGCGGCGTCGGGGAGGAACACCATATATTTT
- TRBJ2-7 TRBV29-1 once CSVEMLGRNYEQYF TGCAGCGTTGAAATGTTGGGACGTAACTACGAGCAGTACTTC
TRBD2 TRBJ2-5 TRBV4-2 - CASSQEAGGQKETQYF TGTGCCAGCAGCCAGGAAGCGGGGGGCCAAAAAGAGACCCAGTACTTC
TRBD2 TRBJ2-3 TRBV15 - CATSKISGLNTDTQYF TGTGCCACCAGCAAAATTAGCGGGCTCAACACAGATACGCAGTATTTT
- TRBJ2-1 TRBV7-2 many CASSLSGAGYNEQFF TGTGCCAGCAGCTTATCGGGGGCGGGATACAATGAGCAGTTCTTC
- TRBJ2-7 TRBV7-8 many CASSLGENRRNTEQYF TGTGCCAGCAGCTTAGGGGAGAATAGGCGCAACACCGAGCAGTACTTC
TRBD1 TRBJ1-2 TRBV20-1 - CSARDQDRLHYGYTF TGCAGTGCTAGAGACCAGGACAGGCTCCACTATGGCTACACCTTC
- TRBJ2-4 TRBV7-8 - CASSPDEIAGDIQYF TGTGCTAGCAGCCCCGACGAGATAGCTGGGGACATTCAGTACTTC
TRBD2 TRBJ2-5 TRBV10-3 - CATGTSWIETQYF TGTGCCACCGGGACTAGCTGGATCGAGACCCAGTACTTC
- TRBJ2-2 TRBV11-1 few CASSLPRTRTFGRLNTGELFF TGTGCCAGCAGCCTCCCGCGAACCAGAACCTTTGGGCGGCTGAACACCGGGGAGCTGTTTTTT
- TRBJ2-7 TRBV29-1 many CSVEDSYEQYF TGCAGCGTTGAAGACAGCTACGAGCAGTACTTC
- TRBJ2-3 TRBV9 - CASSPNPLLSTDTQYF TGTGCCAGCAGCCCCAACCCTCTCCTGAGCACAGATACGCAGTATTTT
- TRBJ1-2 TRBV6-2/TRBV6-3 - CASSLFAAPTNVYYGYTF TGTGCCAGCTCCCTATTTGCGGCCCCAACAAATGTGTACTATGGCTACACCTTC
- TRBJ2-7 TRBV20-1 - CSANDSPYEQYF TGCAGTGCCAACGACAGTCCCTACGAGCAGTACTTC
- TRBJ2-1 TRBV7-2 - CASSRAFQEQFF TGTGCCAGCAGCAGAGCTTTTCAGGAGCAGTTCTTC
- TRBJ2-1 TRBV9 few CASSPWPGHNEQFF TGTGCCAGCAGCCCTTGGCCGGGCCACAATGAGCAGTTCTTC
TRBD1 TRBJ2-7 TRBV12-3/TRBV12-4 few CASSPQAGTAYEQYF TGTGCCAGCAGTCCGCAAGCTGGGACAGCCTACGAGCAGTACTTC
TRBD2 TRBJ2-3 TRBV5-1 - CASSRAASGKTNTDTQYF TGCGCCAGCAGCCGGGCCGCTAGCGGAAAAACTAACACAGATACGCAGTATTTT
- TRBJ1-1 TRBV30 - CAWRKDSIGTEAFF TGTGCCTGGAGGAAGGATTCGATCGGGACTGAAGCTTTCTTT
- TRBJ2-5 TRBV20-1 many CSATLTQETQYF TGCAGTGCTACCCTGACCCAAGAGACCCAGTACTTC
TRBD2 TRBJ2-2 TRBV6-2/TRBV6-3 - CASKRETAGELFF TGTGCCAGCAAGCGGGAGACGGCCGGGGAGCTGTTTTTT
- TRBJ2-3 TRBV29-1 - CSVEEFSRGTQYF TGCAGCGTTGAAGAGTTCTCCAGAGGCACGCAGTATTTT
- TRBJ2-1 TRBV18 once CASSTGTGMGEQFF TGTGCCAGCTCTACCGGGACCGGGATGGGGGAGCAGTTCTTC
- TRBJ2-3 TRBV5-4 - CASRWDSSTDTQYF TGTGCCAGCAGGTGGGATTCTAGCACAGATACGCAGTATTTT
- TRBJ2-4 TRBV6-6 once CASTSTGVYDMGYERYF TGTGCCAGCACCTCGACAGGCGTTTACGATATGGGCTACGAGCGGTACTTC
TRBD2 TRBJ2-1 TRBV7-9 many CASSLVAGVGNEQFF TGTGCCAGCAGCTTAGTAGCGGGAGTGGGGAATGAGCAGTTCTTC
- TRBJ1-4 TRBV7-2 few CASSLGWRAPEKLFF TGTGCCAGCAGCTTAGGTTGGCGGGCGCCTGAAAAACTGTTTTTT
- TRBJ2-7 TRBV7-2 - CASSFNAGPTTYEQYF TGTGCCAGCAGTTTCAACGCCGGTCCCACCACCTACGAGCAGTACTTC
- TRBJ2-3 TRBV29-1 few CSVDSTGGAGLAGTDTQYF TGCAGCGTTGACTCGACAGGGGGCGCGGGACTAGCGGGCACAGATACGCAGTATTTT
- TRBJ2-3 TRBV12-3/TRBV12-4 - CARAVRGTDTQYF TGTGCCAGAGCGGTACGGGGTACAGATACGCAGTATTTT
TRBD1 TRBJ1-3 TRBV12-3/TRBV12-4 - CASRLALGQVASSGNTIYF TGTGCCAGCAGGTTAGCGCTTGGACAGGTCGCCTCCTCTGGAAACACCATATATTTT
TRBD2 TRBJ2-3 TRBV2 few CASKSGEGTDTQYF TGTGCCAGCAAAAGCGGGGAAGGCACAGATACGCAGTATTTT
- TRBJ2-7 TRBV7-2 - CASSLRTRYYEQYF TGTGCCAGCAGCTTAAGGACACGGTACTACGAGCAGTACTTC
- TRBJ2-5 TRBV7-2 many CASRQERRAQETQYF TGTGCCAGCAGGCAAGAACGTAGGGCTCAAGAGACCCAGTACTTC
- TRBJ2-5 TRBV15 few CATSRDRGQQETQYF TGTGCCACCAGCAGGGATAGAGGACAGCAAGAGACCCAGTACTTC
TRBD2 TRBJ2-7 TRBV3-1 - CASSLRLAGGATRGGYEQYF TGTGCCAGCAGCTTACGACTAGCGGGAGGAGCTACCAGAGGGGGCTACGAGCAGTACTTC
- TRBJ2-5 TRBV6-1 - CASSEAAGLAYEETQYF TGTGCCAGCAGTGAAGCAGCAGGGTTGGCCTACGAAGAGACCCAGTACTTC
- TRBJ2-1 TRBV4-1 few CASRQDSYRLNEQFF TGCGCCAGCAGGCAGGACAGCTACCGTTTAAATGAGCAGTTCTTC
- TRBJ2-1 TRBV3-1 - CASSQDWREQFF TGTGCCAGCAGCCAAGATTGGAGGGAGCAGTTCTTC
- TRBJ1-4 TRBV5-1 many CASSRGRGGDEKLFF TGCGCCAGCAGCCGCGGGAGGGGAGGAGATGAAAAACTGTTTTTT
TRBD1 TRBJ2-3 TRBV20-1 - CSARIPTGVGDTQYF TGCAGTGCTAGAATCCCGACAGGGGTGGGAGATACGCAGTATTTT